Listed here are 9 T cell receptor beta chains from one sample, sequenced in a study of CD8+CD57+ T cells in acquired aplastic anemia. Genomic DNA templated the TCR beta VDJ and CDR3 profiling. TCRdb re-analysed the reads in MiXCR, keeping a single row per CDR3 protein. There are 250,000 or so distinct CDR3 sequences in the sample; 40% to 50% occur only once, and roughly 8% lies in the top ten. Before being chosen for sequencing, patients had shown CD8+CD57+ cell expansion by flow cytometry. The sequencing sample was made of sorted CD4+, CD8+, or CD8+CD57+ T cells (not recorded which) from PBMCs. These receptors originate from a human donor with aplastic anemia.

The chain employs TRBV9 and TRBJ2-2, with 7 positions matching TRBD1. V was pared by 4 bases and J by 5 bases, with 8 bases of the junction left unmatched. The CDR3 totals 15 residues. CDR1 SGDLS and CDR2 YYNGEE come from the germline V gene. The CDR3 sequence: CASSTRTGDTGELFF. The CDR3 nucleotides are TGTGCCAGCAGCACGCGGACAGGAGATACCGGGGAGCTGTTTTTT.

The chain has TRBV2 and TRBJ2-7; 7 nucleotides align to TRBD1. V trimming: 4 bases; J trimming: 3 bases; junction bases outside the gene matches: 3. This CDR3 region has 13 residues. Germline assignment: CDR1 SNHLY and CDR2 FYNNEI. CDR3 loop: CASSVTGNYEQYF. The CDR3 DNA sequence: TGTGCCAGCAGTGTGACAGGGAACTACGAGCAGTACTTC.

This clonotype was counted a few times. V and J are TRBV28 and TRBJ1-2, with 7 bases identical to TRBD1. The V gene end was trimmed by 5 bases and the J gene end by 6 bases; junction bases not matched to a gene: 12. The germline V gene encodes CDR1 MDHEN and CDR2 SYDVKM. CDR3 length equals 15 residues. This CDR3 reads CASSLHIGGGDGYTF. CDR3 nucleotides: TGTGCCAGCAGTCTCCATATTGGAGGGGGCGATGGCTACACCTTC.

This clonotype was found many times. The V gene is TRBV4-2, the J gene TRBJ2-3, with 7 positions matching TRBD2. CDR1 LGHNA and CDR2 YNFKEQ come from the germline V gene. The CDR3 consists of 13 residues. Trimming removed 1 base from V and 6 bases from J; junction bases left unmatched: 1. In nucleotides, the CDR3 is TGTGCCAGCAGCCAAGGACTAGCCGATACGCAGTATTTT. Translated: CASSQGLADTQYF.

In this sample, this clonotype turned up many times. This rearrangement joins TRBV10-3 to TRBJ2-5, with 10 bases lining up with TRBD1. Germline V gene data show CDR1 as ENHRY and CDR2 as SYGVKD. The CDR3 loop spans 16 amino acids. V shed 2 bases and J 7 bases; nucleotides not matched to a gene: 10. CDR3 sequence: CAISERDRGILGTQYF. In nucleotides, the CDR3 is TGTGCCATCAGTGAGAGGGACAGGGGTATTCTAGGGACCCAGTACTTC.

The CDR3 DNA reads TGTGCCAGCAGCTTGCCAGGGGCCGGCTACGAGCAGTACTTC. This translates into CASSLPGAGYEQYF. This chain connects TRBV5-6 to TRBJ2-7; a possible D gene is TRBD1 (6 bases). The germline gives CDR1 SGHDT, CDR2 YYEEEE. Trimming removed 1 base at V and 3 bases at J, with 11 bases between. This CDR3 contains 14 residues.

The genes are TRBV7-9 and TRBJ1-6, with D maybe TRBD1 (5 bases). The CDR3 has 14 residues. Trimming pared 5 bases from V and 10 bases from J, leaving 15 bases between. CDR1 is SEHNR and CDR2 is FQNEAQ in the germline V gene (reference sequence). CDR3 DNA: TGTGCCAGCAGCATAGACCGGGACGGATCACCCCTCCACTTT. Its translation: CASSIDRDGSPLHF.

This clonotype was recorded many times. The CDR3 protein is CASRGGETYEQYF. In nucleotides, the CDR3 is TGTGCCAGCAGGGGAGGGGAGACCTACGAGCAGTACTTC. J is TRBJ2-7 and V is TRBV5-8; 7 nucleotides align to TRBD2. V gave up 5 bases and J gave up 2 bases; unmatched junction bases: 4. The CDR3 sequence is 13 residues long. The germline gives CDR1 SGHTS, CDR2 YDEGEE. The full variable domain, its missing parts supplied by reference TRBV5-8 and TRBJ2-7, is EAGVTQSPTHLIKTRGQQATLRCSPISGHTSVYWYQQALGLGLQFLLWYDEGEERNRGNFPPRFSGRQFPNYSSELNVNALELEDSALYLCASRGGETYEQYFGPGTRLTVT.

This clonotype showed up many times. The chain is built from TRBV11-3 and TRBJ2-6, with D unclear. The V and J ends lost 7 bases and 8 bases respectively, with 27 bases between them. This CDR3 has 18 residues. From germline, CDR1 is SGHNT and CDR2 YENEEA. CDR3 region: CASNRQIRVARPPNVLTF. Written as DNA, the CDR3 is TGTGCCAGCAACCGACAAATAAGGGTTGCCCGCCCTCCCAACGTCCTGACTTTC.